The T cell receptor (beta chain) described here comes from a study of blood T cells in healthy people across ages. Study-wide results and caveats: Total diversity from one million sequenced T cells was likely underestimated.

Primed by a sample-barcoded 5' primer and a J-beta primer mix, a second PCR proceeded for roughly 7 to 12 cycles. TCRdb itself ran the 5' RACE reads through MiXCR, one entry per CDR3 protein. The sample shows 850,000 to 1,000,000 distinct CDR3 sequences, roughly half of them seen only once. Worth noting for this clonotype: Antigen: not known. The germline gene is not matched at one end of the junction; a read error may be the cause.

There are 15 residues in the CDR3. The V and J genes are TRBV12-3 or TRBV12-4 and TRBJ2-2, with 10 bases matching TRBD2. Input material: blood. The receptor's source is a woman between 55 and 75 years old in good health. The CDR3 DNA is TGTGCCAGCCTGCCCGGACTAGCGGAAGGTGGGGAGCCGTTTTTT. Amino acid sequence: CASLPGLAEGGEPFF.